This TCR beta chain stems from a study of beta chain features in type 1 diabetes. Whole-study results and caveats: There were fewer insertions and more deletions at the VDJ junctions of type 1 diabetes patients. In the patient group, naive, central memory and Treg TCRB repertoires seemed more alike than in the healthy donor group.

The CDR3 contains 18 residues. Looked up from germline, CDR1 is SGHTA and CDR2 is FQGTGA. V shed 1 base, J shed 0 bases, and the junction held 7 bases outside the gene matches. The whole isolated RNA underwent reverse transcription, so sequencing captured expressed TCRB transcripts. On average, stem cell-like memory T cell samples had roughly 1 million reads. Assay used: immunoSEQ multiplex PCR; TCRdb lists only in-frame clones, some missing. The sample has under 25,000 clones; 50% are singletons. Details on this clone: Its antigen is unidentified.

The sequence was collected from a man aged 18 to 30 in good health. The sample taken for sequencing was stem cell memory CD4+ T cells from blood. The gene calls are TRBV7-3 and TRBJ1-4; 8 positions agree with TRBD1. As DNA, the CDR3 is TGTGCCAGCAGCTTAAGGGCAGGGGGCTCCGCAACTAATGAAAAACTGTTTTTT. This encodes CASSLRAGGSATNEKLFF.